This entry is about one T cell receptor (beta chain). This sample was included in a study of blood T cells in healthy people across ages. Germline CDR1 is SNHLY and CDR2 is FYNNEI. The CDR3 is 15 amino acids. V shed 8 bases, J shed 4 bases, and the junction held 10 bases outside the gene matches. With a J-beta primer mix and a sample-barcoded 5' primer, a second PCR ran about 7 to 12 cycles. Every sample gave at least 3 million paired-end reads containing CDR3. TCRdb re-derived calls from the 5' RACE reads in MiXCR, one entry per CDR3 protein. The sample shows 600,000 or so distinct CDR3 sequences, about 21% of them seen only once. Russia was home to the donors, healthy Caucasian individuals aged 6 to 90.

The sequence came from a man aged 70 or older in good health. What was sequenced was blood. V gene TRBV2 combines with J gene TRBJ1-5; 8 bases align to TRBD1. The chain's CDR3 is CASGGTGLENQPQHF. The CDR3 DNA reads as TGTGCCAGCGGGGGGACAGGCCTAGAGAATCAGCCCCAGCATTTT.